Listed below are T cell receptor beta chains from one sample, sequenced in a study of patients and donors after allogeneic stem cell transplantation. Each CDR3 protein gets one entry after TCRdb re-called the RT-PCR reads with MiXCR. The sample yields approximately 200,000 distinct CDR3 sequences, less than 50% seen once. Specimen: blood, either unsorted or a sorted T cell fraction (not recorded which). All receptors come from a human donor who was either an allogeneic HSCT recipient or a stem cell or donor lymphocyte infusion donor (not recorded which). It is not recorded whose cells these are; they may come from a transplant donor. Both conserved end residues are part of each CDR3. Fields, in order: V gene, clone size, D gene, J gene, CDR3 DNA, CDR3 protein. D genes are given only for firm matches. Only part of the rows carry a size: once, few, many, or a class if the clone is expanded.

TRBV4-1	-	-	TRBJ1-1	TGCGCCAGCAGCCAAGTTGGAAACAGAGACACTGAAGCTTTCTTT	CASSQVGNRDTEAFF
TRBV5-1	few	-	TRBJ2-2	TGCGCCAGCAGCTACCAGGTTACCGGGGAGCTGTTTTTT	CASSYQVTGELFF
TRBV12-3/TRBV12-4	-	-	TRBJ1-1	TGTGCCAGCTCCCCCCTTTCTGAAGCTTTCTTT	CASSPLSEAFF
TRBV3-1	-	-	TRBJ2-3	TGTGCCAGCAGCCCTCTGGACCCGAGCACAGATACGCAGTATTTT	CASSPLDPSTDTQYF
TRBV12-3/TRBV12-4	-	TRBD2	TRBJ2-1	TGTGCCAGCAGCCTGGTGACTAGCGTAAATGAGCAGTTCTTC	CASSLVTSVNEQFF
TRBV15	-	TRBD2	TRBJ2-3	TGTGCCACCAGCCCCACTAGCGGGGCCACAGATACGCAGTATTTT	CATSPTSGATDTQYF
TRBV20-1	few	-	TRBJ1-4	TGCAGTGCTAGAGTACAAAATGAAAAACTGTTTTTT	CSARVQNEKLFF
TRBV20-1	few	-	TRBJ1-2	TGCAGTGCTAGTAGGGAGGGCTATGGCTACACCTTC	CSASREGYGYTF
TRBV20-1	once	-	TRBJ2-1	TGCAGTGCTAGAGAGGGGACGGGCTCCTACAATGAGCAGTTCTTC	CSAREGTGSYNEQFF
TRBV15	-	-	TRBJ1-2	TGTGCCACCAGCGAAGGCGGCTATGGCTACACCTTC	CATSEGGYGYTF
TRBV15	-	-	TRBJ2-4	TGTGCCACCAGCAGAGAACAGAGTCTAGCCAAAAACATTCAGTACTTC	CATSREQSLAKNIQYF
TRBV5-5	few	-	TRBJ2-7	TGTGCCAGCAGCCTGATGGGTTCCTACGAGCAGTACTTC	CASSLMGSYEQYF
TRBV9	-	-	TRBJ2-5	TGTGCCAGCAGCGTAGGACCGGGGTATGAAGAGACCCAGTACTTC	CASSVGPGYEETQYF
TRBV6-1	few	-	TRBJ1-5	TGTGCCAGCAGTCTGTTTACAGGGAATGGGGTGGGCAATCAGCCCCAGCATTTT	CASSLFTGNGVGNQPQHF
TRBV20-1	-	TRBD1	TRBJ1-1	TGCAGTGCTAGAGACCCCAACAGGGGGCTCAACACTGAAGCTTTCTTT	CSARDPNRGLNTEAFF
TRBV25-1	-	TRBD2	TRBJ2-2	TGTGCCAGCAGTGAATCGGGACTAGCGGGGGTCGGGGAGCTGTTTTTT	CASSESGLAGVGELFF
TRBV27	-	-	TRBJ1-2	TGTGCCAGCAGCTACCCTGCCCCAGGCTCTAACTATGGCTACACCTTC	CASSYPAPGSNYGYTF
TRBV29-1	many	-	TRBJ1-1	TGCAGCGTCGCACAACGTCTCCGCCCCCGGGGGGCTTTCTTT	CSVAQRLRPRGAFF
TRBV9	few	TRBD1	TRBJ2-7	TGTGCCAGCAGCTTTCGGGACAGCCCCTACGAGCAGTACTTC	CASSFRDSPYEQYF
TRBV18	-	-	TRBJ2-1	TGTGCCAGCTCACCATACACTGGACGTTACAATGAGCAGTTCTTC	CASSPYTGRYNEQFF
TRBV29-1	few	-	TRBJ1-1	TGCAGCGCGAGGGGACCGGGGAACACTGAAGCTTTCTTT	CSARGPGNTEAFF
TRBV6-5	-	TRBD1	TRBJ2-1	TGTGCCAGCAGTCTCACAGGGGGCCGCAATGAGCAGTTCTTC	CASSLTGGRNEQFF
TRBV11-2	few	-	TRBJ1-6	TGTGCCAGCAGCACTCGAACAGGGAATCGTTCACCCCTCCACTTT	CASSTRTGNRSPLHF
TRBV27	-	-	TRBJ1-2	TGTGCCAGCAGTTTCAACTCAGCAGTCGGCGGCTACACCTTC	CASSFNSAVGGYTF
TRBV20-1	-	-	TRBJ1-6	TGCAGTGCTAGAGAGCGCCGGGGCAGGGCTAATTCACCCCTCCACTTT	CSARERRGRANSPLHF
TRBV4-1	few	-	TRBJ1-2	TGCGCCAGCAGACCCCCTGGGGAAGGGGGCTACACCTTC	CASRPPGEGGYTF
TRBV6-2/TRBV6-3	-	-	TRBJ1-1	TGTGCCAGCAGTTACCCAGGGATTAGAACTGAAGCTTTCTTT	CASSYPGIRTEAFF
TRBV20-1	-	TRBD1	TRBJ2-6	TGCAGTGCCCTCGGGACAGGGGGTTTCTCTGGGGCCAACGTCCTGACTTTC	CSALGTGGFSGANVLTF
TRBV5-1	few	TRBD1	TRBJ1-5	TGCGCCAGCAGTCCAGGGGGCGCCGGCAATCAGCCCCAGCATTTT	CASSPGGAGNQPQHF
TRBV20-1	few	-	TRBJ1-5	TGCAGTGCTAGAGATGCCGGTCTAGAGGGCGCGGAAAGGAATCAGCCCCAGCATTTT	CSARDAGLEGAERNQPQHF
TRBV12-3/TRBV12-4	-	-	TRBJ2-6	TGTGCCAGCGTAAGCGCTGGGGCCAACGTCCTGACTTTC	CASVSAGANVLTF
TRBV9	-	TRBD1	TRBJ2-1	TGTGCCAGCAGCCCTGGACAGGGAAAAAGGAATGAGCAGTTCTTC	CASSPGQGKRNEQFF
TRBV19	-	-	TRBJ1-1	TGTGCCAGTAGTGGGGGACGGACTGAAGCTTTCTTT	CASSGGRTEAFF
TRBV6-1	-	-	TRBJ1-2	TGTGCCAGCAGTGAAAGATCTGGATATGGCTACACCTTC	CASSERSGYGYTF